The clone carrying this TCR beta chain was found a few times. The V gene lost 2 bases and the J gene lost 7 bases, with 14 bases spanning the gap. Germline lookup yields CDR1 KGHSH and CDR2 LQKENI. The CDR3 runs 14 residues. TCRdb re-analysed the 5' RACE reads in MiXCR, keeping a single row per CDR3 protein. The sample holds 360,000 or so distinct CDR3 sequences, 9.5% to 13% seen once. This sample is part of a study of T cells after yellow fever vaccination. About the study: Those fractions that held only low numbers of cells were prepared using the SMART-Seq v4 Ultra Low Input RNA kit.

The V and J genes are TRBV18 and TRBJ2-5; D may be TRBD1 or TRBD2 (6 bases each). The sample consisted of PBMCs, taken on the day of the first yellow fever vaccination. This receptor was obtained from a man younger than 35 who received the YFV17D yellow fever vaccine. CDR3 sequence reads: CASSPDSGGGTQYF. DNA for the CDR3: TGTGCCAGCTCACCAGACAGCGGAGGGGGGACCCAGTACTTC.